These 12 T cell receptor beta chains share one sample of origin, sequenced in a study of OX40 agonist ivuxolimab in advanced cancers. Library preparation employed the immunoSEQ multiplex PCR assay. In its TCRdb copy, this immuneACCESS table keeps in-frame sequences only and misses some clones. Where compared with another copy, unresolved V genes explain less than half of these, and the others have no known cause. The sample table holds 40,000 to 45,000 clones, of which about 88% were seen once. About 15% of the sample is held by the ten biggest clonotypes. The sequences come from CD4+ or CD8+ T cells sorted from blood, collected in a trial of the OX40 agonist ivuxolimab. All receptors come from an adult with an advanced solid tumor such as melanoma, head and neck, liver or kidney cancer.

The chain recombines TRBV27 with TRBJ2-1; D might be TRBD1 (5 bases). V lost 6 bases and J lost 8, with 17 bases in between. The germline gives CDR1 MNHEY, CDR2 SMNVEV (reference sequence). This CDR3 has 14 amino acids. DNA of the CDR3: TGTGCCAGCAGCCCCATCCCAGGGTGGGATGAGCAGTTCTTC. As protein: CASSPIPGWDEQFF.

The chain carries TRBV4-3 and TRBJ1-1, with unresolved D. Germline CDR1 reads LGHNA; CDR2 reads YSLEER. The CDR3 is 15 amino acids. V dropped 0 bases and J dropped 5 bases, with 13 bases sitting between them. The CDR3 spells CASSQDQFSKTEAFF. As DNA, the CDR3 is TGCGCCAGCAGCCAAGATCAGTTCTCAAAGACTGAAGCTTTCTTT.

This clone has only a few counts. The CDR3 spells CASSDEGQRFHQPQHF. The CDR3, as DNA: TGTGCCAGCAGTGACGAGGGACAGCGGTTCCATCAGCCCCAGCATTTT. The chain joins TRBV2 to TRBJ1-5; 7 bases map to TRBD1. J was trimmed by 5 bases and V by 3 bases; bases with no gene match: 10. The CDR3 spans 16 residues. The germline V gene has CDR1 SNHLY and CDR2 FYNNEI.

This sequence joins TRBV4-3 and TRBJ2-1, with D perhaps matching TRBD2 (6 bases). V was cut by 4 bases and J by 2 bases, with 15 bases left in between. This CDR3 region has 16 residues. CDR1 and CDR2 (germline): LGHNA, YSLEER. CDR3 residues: CASSREGSGPYNEQFF. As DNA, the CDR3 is TGCGCCAGCAGCCGAGAGGGAAGCGGGCCCTACAATGAGCAGTTCTTC.

As DNA, the CDR3 is TGTGCCAGCAGTGTCGCGACAGCTTACTATGGCTACACCTTC. Its translation: CASSVATAYYGYTF. The chain is built from TRBV25-1 and TRBJ1-2; D is possibly TRBD1 (5 bases). Germline V lookup: CDR1 MGHDK, CDR2 SYGVNS. This CDR3 contains 14 residues. V was shortened by 4 bases and J by 3 bases, with 12 bases between the two germline ends.

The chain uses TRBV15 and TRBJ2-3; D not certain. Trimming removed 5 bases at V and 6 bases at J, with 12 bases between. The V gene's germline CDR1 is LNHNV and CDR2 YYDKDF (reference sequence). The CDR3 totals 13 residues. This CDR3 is CATSVASWDTQYF. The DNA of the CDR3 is TGTGCCACCAGCGTCGCAAGCTGGGATACGCAGTATTTT.

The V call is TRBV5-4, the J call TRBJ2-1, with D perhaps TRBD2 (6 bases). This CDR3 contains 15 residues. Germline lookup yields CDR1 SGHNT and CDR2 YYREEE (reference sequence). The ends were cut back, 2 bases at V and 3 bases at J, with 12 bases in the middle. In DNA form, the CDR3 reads TGTGCCAGCAGCTTAGAGGGAGGTGGCTACAATGAGCAGTTCTTC. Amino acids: CASSLEGGGYNEQFF.

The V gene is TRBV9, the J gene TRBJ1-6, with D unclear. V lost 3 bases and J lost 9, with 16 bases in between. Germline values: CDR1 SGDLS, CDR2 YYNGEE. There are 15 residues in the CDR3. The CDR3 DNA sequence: TGTGCCAGCAGCGCGGGAGGGCGGTCCAGTTCACCCCTCCACTTT. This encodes CASSAGGRSSSPLHF.

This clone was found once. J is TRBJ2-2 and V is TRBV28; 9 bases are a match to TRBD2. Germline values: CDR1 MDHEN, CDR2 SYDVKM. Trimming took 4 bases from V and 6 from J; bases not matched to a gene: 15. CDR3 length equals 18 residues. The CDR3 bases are TGTGCCAGCAGTTCTCTGACTAGCGGTCCTTGGTGGGCCGGGGAGCTGTTTTTT. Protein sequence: CASSSLTSGPWWAGELFF.

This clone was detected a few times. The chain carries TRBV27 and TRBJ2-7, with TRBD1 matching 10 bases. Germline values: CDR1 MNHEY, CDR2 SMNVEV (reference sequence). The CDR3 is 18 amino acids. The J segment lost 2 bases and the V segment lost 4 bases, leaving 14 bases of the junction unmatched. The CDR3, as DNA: TGTGCCAGCAGTTCCCCTGCCGGCGGGACAGGGGCGGCCTACGAGCAGTACTTC. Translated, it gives CASSSPAGGTGAAYEQYF.

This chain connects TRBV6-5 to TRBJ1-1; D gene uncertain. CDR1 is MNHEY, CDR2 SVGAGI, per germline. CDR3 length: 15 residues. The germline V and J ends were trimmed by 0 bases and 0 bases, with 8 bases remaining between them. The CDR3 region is CASSYSKTVNTEAFF. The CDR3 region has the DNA TGTGCCAGCAGTTACTCGAAAACAGTGAACACTGAAGCTTTCTTT.

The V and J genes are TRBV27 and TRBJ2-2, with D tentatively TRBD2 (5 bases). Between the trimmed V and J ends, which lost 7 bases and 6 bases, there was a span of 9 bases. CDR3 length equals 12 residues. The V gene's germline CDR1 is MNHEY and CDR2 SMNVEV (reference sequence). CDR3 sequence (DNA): TGTGCCAGCACCGGGATGGCCGGGGAGCTGTTTTTT. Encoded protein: CASTGMAGELFF.